The rows below give T cell receptor beta chains drawn from one sample of a study of blood T cell repertoires in COVID-19. Libraries were prepared by immunoSEQ multiplex PCR; TCRdb keeps only in-frame clonotypes and omits some of them. The sample records approximately 210,000 clones, 70% to 90% being singletons. Sequencing was done on a sample of peripheral blood. These receptors all come from a man between 18 and 29 years old with active or convalescent COVID-19. Each CDR3 is given with its conserved first and last residue. A D gene is named only where the DNA matches it firmly. For some rows the clone size is stated as once, few or many, or as a class when expanded; others skip it.

CDR3 length	V gene	J gene	D gene	clone size	CDR3 DNA	CDR3 protein
17	TRBV4-2	TRBJ2-1	NA	NA	TGTGCCAGCAGCCAGCGGTTGGACTTAAGCTCCTACAATGAGCAGTTCTTC	CASSQRLDLSSYNEQFF
16	TRBV18	TRBJ2-7	TRBD1	NA	TGTGCCAGCTCACCCAGACCCGGGACAGGGGGCTACGAGCAGTACTTC	CASSPRPGTGGYEQYF
16	TRBV19	TRBJ2-1	NA	NA	TGTGCCAGTTCCCCAATTATCTCTACTGTCTACAATGAGCAGTTCTTC	CASSPIISTVYNEQFF
14	TRBV13	TRBJ2-2	NA	NA	TGTGCCAGCAGTCTCCGAGCGAACACCGGGGAGCTGTTTTTT	CASSLRANTGELFF
16	TRBV3-1/TRBV3-2	TRBJ2-3	TRBD2	NA	TGTGCCAGCAGCCACTTAGCGGGAGGGAACACAGATACGCAGTATTTT	CASSHLAGGNTDTQYF
17	TRBV6-2/TRBV6-3	TRBJ2-5	TRBD2	NA	TGTGCCAGCAGTTACTCAAGACTAGCGGGAGGGCGAGAGACCCAGTACTTC	CASSYSRLAGGRETQYF
10	TRBV29-1	TRBJ2-7	NA	NA	TGCAGCGTTACAGGCCGGGAGCAATACTTC	CSVTGREQYF
14	TRBV25-1	TRBJ1-2	TRBD1	few	TGTGCCAGCAGTGAAGGGGACAGGACTATTGGCTACACCTTC	CASSEGDRTIGYTF
13	TRBV29-1	TRBJ2-2	TRBD1	NA	TGCAGCGTCTGGACAGGCACCACCGGGGAGCTGTTTTTT	CSVWTGTTGELFF
14	TRBV18	TRBJ2-7	NA	NA	TGTGCCAGCTCACCGGGCAGAACTTGGGACGAGCAGTACTTC	CASSPGRTWDEQYF
15	TRBV27	TRBJ1-6	NA	NA	TGTGCCAGCAGTTTCACCCCCGACACTCTCTCACCCCTCCACTTT	CASSFTPDTLSPLHF
12	TRBV10-3	TRBJ2-2	NA	NA	TGTGCCATCAGTATAACAGGGGGGGAGCTGTTTTTT	CAISITGGELFF
16	TRBV7-2	TRBJ2-7	TRBD2	NA	TGTGCCAGCAGCTTGCGTAGCGGGAGTACGACCTACGAGCAGTACTTC	CASSLRSGSTTYEQYF
16	TRBV25-1	TRBJ2-2	NA	NA	TGTGCCAGCAGTCACCCCCAAGGACAATGGACCGGGGAGCTGTTTTTT	CASSHPQGQWTGELFF
15	TRBV3-1/TRBV3-2	TRBJ2-2	TRBD1	NA	TGTGCCAGCATATCGGACAGGGGCAACACCGGGGAGCTGTTTTTT	CASISDRGNTGELFF
16	TRBV13	TRBJ2-1	TRBD2	once	TGTGCCAGCAGCCCCCCTATAACGGGAGGATACAATGAGCAGTTCTTC	CASSPPITGGYNEQFF
17	TRBV6-1	TRBJ2-3	TRBD2	once	TGTGCCAGCAGTGAATCCCGTCCCGGGACTAGTCTGGATACGCAGTATTTT	CASSESRPGTSLDTQYF